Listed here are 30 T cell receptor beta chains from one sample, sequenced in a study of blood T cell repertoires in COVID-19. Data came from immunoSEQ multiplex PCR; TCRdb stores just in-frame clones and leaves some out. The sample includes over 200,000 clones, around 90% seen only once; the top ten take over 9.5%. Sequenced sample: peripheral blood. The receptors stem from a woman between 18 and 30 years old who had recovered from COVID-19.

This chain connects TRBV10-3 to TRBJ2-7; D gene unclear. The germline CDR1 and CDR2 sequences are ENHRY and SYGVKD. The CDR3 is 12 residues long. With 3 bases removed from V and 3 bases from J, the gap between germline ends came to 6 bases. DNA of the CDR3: TGTGCCATCAGTGATATATACTACGAGCAGTACTTC. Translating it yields CAISDIYYEQYF.

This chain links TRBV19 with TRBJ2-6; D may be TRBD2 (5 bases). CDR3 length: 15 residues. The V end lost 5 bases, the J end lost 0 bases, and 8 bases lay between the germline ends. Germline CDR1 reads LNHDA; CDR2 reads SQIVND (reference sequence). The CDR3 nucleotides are TGTGCCAGTAGTGCACTAGACTCTGGGGCCAACGTCCTGACTTTC. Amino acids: CASSALDSGANVLTF.

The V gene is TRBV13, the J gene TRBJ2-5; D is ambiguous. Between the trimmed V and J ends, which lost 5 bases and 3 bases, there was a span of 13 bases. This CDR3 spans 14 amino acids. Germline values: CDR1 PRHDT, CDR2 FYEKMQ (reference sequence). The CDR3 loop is CASSPDAVKETQYF. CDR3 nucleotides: TGTGCCAGCAGCCCAGATGCGGTGAAAGAGACCCAGTACTTC.

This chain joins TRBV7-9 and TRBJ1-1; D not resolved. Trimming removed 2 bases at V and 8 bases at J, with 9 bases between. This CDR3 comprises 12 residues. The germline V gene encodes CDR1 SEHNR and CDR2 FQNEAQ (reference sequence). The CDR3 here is CASSLYSSEAFF. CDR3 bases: TGTGCCAGCAGCTTATATTCGTCGGAAGCTTTCTTT. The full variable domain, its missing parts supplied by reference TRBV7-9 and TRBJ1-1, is DTGVSQNPRHKITKRGQNVTFRCDPISEHNRLYWYRQTLGQGPEFLTYFQNEAQLEKSRLLSDRFSAERPKGSFSTLEIQRTEQGDSAMYLCASSLYSSEAFFGQGTRLTVV.

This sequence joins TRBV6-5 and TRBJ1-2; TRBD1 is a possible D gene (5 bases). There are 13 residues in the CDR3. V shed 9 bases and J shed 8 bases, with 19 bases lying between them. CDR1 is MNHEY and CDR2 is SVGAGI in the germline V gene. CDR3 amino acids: CASTPWGPEGYTF. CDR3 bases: TGTGCCAGTACCCCCTGGGGCCCAGAGGGCTACACCTTC.

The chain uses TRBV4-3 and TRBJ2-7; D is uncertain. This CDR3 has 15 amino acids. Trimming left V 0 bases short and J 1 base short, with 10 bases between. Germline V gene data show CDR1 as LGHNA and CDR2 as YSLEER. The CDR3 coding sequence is TGCGCCAGCAGCCAAGAAGCTAGTTCTTCCTACGAGCAGTACTTC. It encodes CASSQEASSSYEQYF.

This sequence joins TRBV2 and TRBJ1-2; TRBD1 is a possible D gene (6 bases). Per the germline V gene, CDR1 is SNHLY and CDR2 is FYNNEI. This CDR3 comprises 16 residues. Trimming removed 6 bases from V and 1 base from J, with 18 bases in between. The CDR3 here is CASSPRPTGHNYGYTF. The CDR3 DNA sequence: TGTGCCAGCAGCCCACGACCGACAGGACATAACTATGGCTACACCTTC.

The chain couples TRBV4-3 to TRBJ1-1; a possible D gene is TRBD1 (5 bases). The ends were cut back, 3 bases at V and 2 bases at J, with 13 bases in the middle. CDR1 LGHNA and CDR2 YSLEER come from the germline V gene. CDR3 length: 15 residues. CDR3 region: CASSHGAGLNTEAFF. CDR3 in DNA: TGCGCCAGCAGCCATGGGGCAGGGCTTAACACTGAAGCTTTCTTT.

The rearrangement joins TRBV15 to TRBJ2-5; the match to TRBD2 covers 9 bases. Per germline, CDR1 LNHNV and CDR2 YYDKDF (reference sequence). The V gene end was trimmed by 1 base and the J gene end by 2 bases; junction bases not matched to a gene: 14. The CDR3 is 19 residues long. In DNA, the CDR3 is TGTGCCACCAGCAGAGCCTGGGGACTAGCAAGGGGGTTACAAGAGACCCAGTACTTC. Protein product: CATSRAWGLARGLQETQYF. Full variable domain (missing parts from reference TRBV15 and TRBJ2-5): DAMVIQNPRYQVTQFGKPVTLSCSQTLNHNVMYWYQQKSSQAPKLLFHYYDKDFNNEADTPDNFQSRRPNTSFCFLDIRSPGLGDTAMYLCATSRAWGLARGLQETQYFGPGTRLLVL.

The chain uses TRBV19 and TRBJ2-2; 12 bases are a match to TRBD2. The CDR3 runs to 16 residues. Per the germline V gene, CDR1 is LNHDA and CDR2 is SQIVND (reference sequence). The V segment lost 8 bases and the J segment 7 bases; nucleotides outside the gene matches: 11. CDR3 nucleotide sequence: TGTGCCAGTCAAGAGCCCACTAGCGGGAGGAGCGGGGAGCTGTTTTTT. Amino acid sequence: CASQEPTSGRSGELFF.

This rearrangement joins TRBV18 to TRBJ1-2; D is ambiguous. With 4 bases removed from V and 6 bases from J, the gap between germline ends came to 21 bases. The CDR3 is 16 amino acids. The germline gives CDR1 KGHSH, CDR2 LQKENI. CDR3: CASSRGGRSLGDGYTF. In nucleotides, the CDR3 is TGTGCCAGCTCACGAGGAGGTCGTTCCCTTGGGGATGGCTACACCTTC.

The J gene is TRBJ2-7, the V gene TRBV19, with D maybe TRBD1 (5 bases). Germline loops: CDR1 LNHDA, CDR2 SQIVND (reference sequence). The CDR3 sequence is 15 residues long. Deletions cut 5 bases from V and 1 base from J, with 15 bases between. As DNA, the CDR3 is TGTGCCAGTAGTCCTTCGGCAGGGATTTCCTACGAGCAGTACTTC. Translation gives CASSPSAGISYEQYF.

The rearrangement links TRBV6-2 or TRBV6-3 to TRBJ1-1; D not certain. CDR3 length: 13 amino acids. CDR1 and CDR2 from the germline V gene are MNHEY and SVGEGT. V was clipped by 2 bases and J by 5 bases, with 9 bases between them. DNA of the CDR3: TGTGCCAGCAGTTACGGGCCCCGGACTGAAGCTTTCTTT. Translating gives CASSYGPRTEAFF.

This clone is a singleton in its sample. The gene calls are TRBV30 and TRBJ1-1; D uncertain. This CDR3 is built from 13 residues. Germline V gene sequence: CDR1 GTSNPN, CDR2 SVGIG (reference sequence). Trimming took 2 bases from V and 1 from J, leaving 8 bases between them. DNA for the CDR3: TGTGCCTGGAGTCTGGCGGCGAACACTGAAGCTTTCTTT. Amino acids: CAWSLAANTEAFF.

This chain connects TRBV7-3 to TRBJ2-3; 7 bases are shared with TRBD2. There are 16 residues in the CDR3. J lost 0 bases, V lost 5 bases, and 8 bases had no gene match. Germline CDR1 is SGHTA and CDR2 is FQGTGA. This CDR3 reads CASSPQAGPSTDTQYF. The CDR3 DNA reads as TGTGCCAGCAGCCCTCAAGCGGGACCAAGCACAGATACGCAGTATTTT.

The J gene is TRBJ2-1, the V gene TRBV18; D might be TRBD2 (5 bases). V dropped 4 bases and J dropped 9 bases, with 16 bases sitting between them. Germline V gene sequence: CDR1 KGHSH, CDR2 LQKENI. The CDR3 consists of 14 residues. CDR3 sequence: CASSQQLGSSEQFF. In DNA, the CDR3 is TGTGCCAGCTCACAACAACTAGGTTCCAGTGAGCAGTTCTTC.

The DNA for the CDR3 is TGTGCCAGCAGCGTAGCCTCTAGCGGGAGTTATTACGAGCAGTACTTC. It codes for CASSVASSGSYYEQYF. The chain carries TRBV9 and TRBJ2-7; the match to TRBD2 covers 10 bases. Trimming cost V 0 bases and J 4 bases; bases outside gene matches: 7. The CDR3 contains 16 residues. The germline gives CDR1 SGDLS, CDR2 YYNGEE.

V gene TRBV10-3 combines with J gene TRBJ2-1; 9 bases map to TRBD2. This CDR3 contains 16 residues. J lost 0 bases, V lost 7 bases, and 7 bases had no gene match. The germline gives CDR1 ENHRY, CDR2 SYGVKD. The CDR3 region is CAITSGLASSYNEQFF. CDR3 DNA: TGTGCCATCACTTCAGGACTAGCGAGCTCCTACAATGAGCAGTTCTTC.

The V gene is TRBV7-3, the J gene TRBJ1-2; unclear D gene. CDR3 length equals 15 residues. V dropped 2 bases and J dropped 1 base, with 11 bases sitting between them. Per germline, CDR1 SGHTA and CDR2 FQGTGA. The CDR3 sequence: CASSLSPTNNYGYTF. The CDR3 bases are TGTGCCAGCAGCTTATCCCCGACAAATAACTATGGCTACACCTTC.

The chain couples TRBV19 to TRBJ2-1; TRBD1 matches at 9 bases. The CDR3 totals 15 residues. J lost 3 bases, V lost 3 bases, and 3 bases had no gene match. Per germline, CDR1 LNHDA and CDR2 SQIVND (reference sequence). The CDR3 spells CASSIGTGLYNEQFF. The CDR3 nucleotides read TGTGCCAGTAGTATCGGGACAGGGCTCTACAATGAGCAGTTCTTC.

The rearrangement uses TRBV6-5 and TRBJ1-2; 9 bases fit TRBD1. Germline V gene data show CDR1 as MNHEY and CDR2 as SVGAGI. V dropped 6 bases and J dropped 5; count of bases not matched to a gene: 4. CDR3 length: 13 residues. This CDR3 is CASRWTGAYGYTF. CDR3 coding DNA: TGTGCCAGCAGGTGGACAGGGGCGTATGGCTACACCTTC.

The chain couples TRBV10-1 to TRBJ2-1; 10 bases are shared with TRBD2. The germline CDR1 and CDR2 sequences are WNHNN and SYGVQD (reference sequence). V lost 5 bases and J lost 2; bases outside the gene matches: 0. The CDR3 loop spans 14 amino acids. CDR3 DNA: TGCGCCAGCAGTAGCGGGAGGGCCTACAATGAGCAGTTCTTC. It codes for CASSSGRAYNEQFF.

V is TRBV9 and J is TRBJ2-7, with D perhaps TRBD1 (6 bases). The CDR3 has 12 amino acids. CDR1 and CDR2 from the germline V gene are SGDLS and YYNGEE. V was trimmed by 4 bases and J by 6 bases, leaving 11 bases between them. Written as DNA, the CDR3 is TGTGCCAGCAGCCCGTCGACAGGCGAGCAGTACTTC. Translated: CASSPSTGEQYF.

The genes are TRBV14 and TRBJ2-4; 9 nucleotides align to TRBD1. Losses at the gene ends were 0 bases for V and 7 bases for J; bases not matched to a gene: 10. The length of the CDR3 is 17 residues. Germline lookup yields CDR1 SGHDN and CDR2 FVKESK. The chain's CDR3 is CASSQDWSGTGLNIQYF. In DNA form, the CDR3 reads TGTGCCAGCAGCCAAGATTGGTCCGGGACAGGGCTGAACATTCAGTACTTC. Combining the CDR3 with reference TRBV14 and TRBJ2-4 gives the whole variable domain EAGVTQFPSHSVIEKGQTVTLRCDPISGHDNLYWYRRVMGKEIKFLLHFVKESKQDESGMPNNRFLAERTGGTYSTLKVQPAELEDSGVYFCASSQDWSGTGLNIQYFGAGTRLSVL.

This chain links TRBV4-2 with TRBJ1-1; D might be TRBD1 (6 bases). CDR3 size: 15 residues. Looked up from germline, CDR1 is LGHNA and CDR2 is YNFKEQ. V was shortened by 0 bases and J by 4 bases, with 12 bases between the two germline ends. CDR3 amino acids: CASSQEYRVITEAFF. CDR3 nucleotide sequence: TGTGCCAGCAGCCAAGAGTACAGGGTTATCACTGAAGCTTTCTTT.

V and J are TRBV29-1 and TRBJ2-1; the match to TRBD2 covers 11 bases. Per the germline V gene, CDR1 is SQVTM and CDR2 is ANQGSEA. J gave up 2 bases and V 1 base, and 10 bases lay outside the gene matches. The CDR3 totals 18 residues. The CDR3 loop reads CSVEGAGTSGFTYNEQFF. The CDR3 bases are TGCAGCGTTGAAGGCGCGGGGACTAGCGGTTTTACCTACAATGAGCAGTTCTTC.

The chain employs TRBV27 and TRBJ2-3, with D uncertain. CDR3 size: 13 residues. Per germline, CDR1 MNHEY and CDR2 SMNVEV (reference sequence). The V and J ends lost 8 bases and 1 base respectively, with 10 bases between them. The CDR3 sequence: CASLLVGTDTQYF. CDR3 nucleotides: TGTGCCAGCCTCTTAGTAGGCACAGATACGCAGTATTTT.

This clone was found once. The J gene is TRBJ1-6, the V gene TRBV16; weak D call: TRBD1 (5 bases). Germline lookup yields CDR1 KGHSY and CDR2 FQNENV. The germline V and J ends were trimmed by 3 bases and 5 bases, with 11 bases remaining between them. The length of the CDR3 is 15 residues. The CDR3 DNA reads TGTGCCAGCAGCCAGGCAGGGCGCAATAATTCACCCCTCCACTTT. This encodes CASSQAGRNNSPLHF. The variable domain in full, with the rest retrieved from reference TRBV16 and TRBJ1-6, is GEEVAQTPKHLVRGEGQKAKLYCAPIKGHSYVFWYQQVLKNEFKFLISFQNENVFDETGMPKERFSAKCLPNSPCSLEIQATKLEDSAVYFCASSQAGRNNSPLHFGNGTRLTVT.

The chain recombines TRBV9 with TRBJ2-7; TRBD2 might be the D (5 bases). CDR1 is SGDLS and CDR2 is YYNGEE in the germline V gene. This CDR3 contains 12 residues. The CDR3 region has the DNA TGTGTCGGACTCGTCGAATTAGACGAGCAGTACTTC. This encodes CVGLVELDEQYF.

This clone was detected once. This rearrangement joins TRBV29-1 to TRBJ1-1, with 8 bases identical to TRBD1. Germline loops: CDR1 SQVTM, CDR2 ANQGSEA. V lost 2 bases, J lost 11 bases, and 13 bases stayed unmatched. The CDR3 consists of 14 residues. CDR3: CSVEPRQGFFGAFF. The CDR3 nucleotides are TGCAGCGTTGAACCCCGACAGGGGTTTTTTGGGGCTTTCTTT.